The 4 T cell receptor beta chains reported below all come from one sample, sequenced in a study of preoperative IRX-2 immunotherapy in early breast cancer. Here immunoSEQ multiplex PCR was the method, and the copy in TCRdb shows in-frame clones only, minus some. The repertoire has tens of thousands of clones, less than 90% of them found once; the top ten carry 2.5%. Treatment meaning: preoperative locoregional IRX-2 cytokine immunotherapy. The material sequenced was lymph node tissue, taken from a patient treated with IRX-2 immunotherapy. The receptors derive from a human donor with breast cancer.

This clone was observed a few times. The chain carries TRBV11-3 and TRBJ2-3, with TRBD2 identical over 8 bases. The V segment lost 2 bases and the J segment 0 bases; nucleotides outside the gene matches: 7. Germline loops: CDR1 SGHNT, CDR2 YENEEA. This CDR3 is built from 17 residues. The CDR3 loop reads CASSLFGGGTSTDTQYF. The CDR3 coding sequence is TGTGCCAGCAGCTTATTCGGCGGGGGGACAAGCACAGATACGCAGTATTTT.

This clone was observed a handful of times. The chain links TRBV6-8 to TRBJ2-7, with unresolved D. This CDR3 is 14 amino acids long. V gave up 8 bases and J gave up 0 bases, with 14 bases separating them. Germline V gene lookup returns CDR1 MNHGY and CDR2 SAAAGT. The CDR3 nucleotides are TGTGCCAGCGTAGCCGGGTCGGGCTCCTACGAGCAGTACTTC. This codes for CASVAGSGSYEQYF.

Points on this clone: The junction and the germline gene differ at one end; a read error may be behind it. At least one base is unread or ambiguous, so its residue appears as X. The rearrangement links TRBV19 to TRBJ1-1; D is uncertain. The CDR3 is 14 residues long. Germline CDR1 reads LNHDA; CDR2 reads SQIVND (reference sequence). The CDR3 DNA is TGTGCCAGTAGTATAGAACTCTCCGGTCCTGAAGCTTTYTTT. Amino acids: CASSIELSGPEAXF. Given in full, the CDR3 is CASSIELSGPEAFF.

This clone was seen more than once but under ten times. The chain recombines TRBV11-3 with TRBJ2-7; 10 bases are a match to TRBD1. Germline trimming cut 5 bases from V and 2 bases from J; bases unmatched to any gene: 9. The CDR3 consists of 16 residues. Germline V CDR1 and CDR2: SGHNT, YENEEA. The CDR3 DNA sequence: TGTGCCAGCAGCGCGGGACAGGGGCCGACCCCCTACGAGCAGTACTTC. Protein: CASSAGQGPTPYEQYF. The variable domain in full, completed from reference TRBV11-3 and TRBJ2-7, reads EAGVVQSPRYKIIEKKQPVAFWCNPISGHNTLYWYLQNLGQGPELLIRYENEEAVDDSQLPKDRFSAERLKGVDSTLKIQPAELGDSAVYLCASSAGQGPTPYEQYFGPGTRLTVT.